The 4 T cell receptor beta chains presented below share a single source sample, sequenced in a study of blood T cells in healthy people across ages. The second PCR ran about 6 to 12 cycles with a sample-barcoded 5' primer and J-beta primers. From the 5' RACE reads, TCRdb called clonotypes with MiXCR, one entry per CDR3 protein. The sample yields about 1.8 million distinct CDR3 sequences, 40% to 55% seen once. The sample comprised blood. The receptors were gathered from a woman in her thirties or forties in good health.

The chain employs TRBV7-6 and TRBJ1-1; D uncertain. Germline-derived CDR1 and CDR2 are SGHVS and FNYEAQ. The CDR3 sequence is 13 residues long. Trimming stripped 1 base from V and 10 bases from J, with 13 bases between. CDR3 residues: CASSLVEARGAFF. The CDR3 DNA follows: TGTGCCAGCAGCTTAGTGGAGGCACGCGGAGCTTTCTTT.

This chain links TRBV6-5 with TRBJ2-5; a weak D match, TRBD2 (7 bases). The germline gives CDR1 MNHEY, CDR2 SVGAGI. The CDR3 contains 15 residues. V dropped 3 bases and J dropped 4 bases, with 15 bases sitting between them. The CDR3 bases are TGTGCCAGCAGTTATTCCGGGGGGCCTCCAGAGACCCAGTACTTC. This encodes CASSYSGGPPETQYF.

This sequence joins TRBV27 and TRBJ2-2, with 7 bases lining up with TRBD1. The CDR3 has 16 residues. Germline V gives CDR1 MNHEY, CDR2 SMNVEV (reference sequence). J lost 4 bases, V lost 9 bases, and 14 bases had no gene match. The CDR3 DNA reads TGTGCCAGAGGGACCTCCACAGGGGCGATCACCGGGGAGCTGTTTTTT. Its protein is CARGTSTGAITGELFF.

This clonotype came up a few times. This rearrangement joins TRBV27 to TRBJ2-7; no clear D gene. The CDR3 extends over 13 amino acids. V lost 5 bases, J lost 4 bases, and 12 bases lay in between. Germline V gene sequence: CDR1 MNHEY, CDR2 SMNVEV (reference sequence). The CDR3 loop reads CASSPTPQYEQYF. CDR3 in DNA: TGTGCCAGCAGTCCAACCCCTCAGTACGAGCAGTACTTC.